The next 30 T cell receptor beta chains were all read from a single sample in a study of blood T cell repertoires in COVID-19. TCRdb keeps only in-frame clones here, not all; method: immunoSEQ multiplex PCR. The sample records almost 400,000 clones, around 87% being singletons. Sequencing was done on a sample of peripheral blood. The source is a woman in her fifties or sixties with COVID-19, enrolled during active disease.

The chain recombines TRBV19 with TRBJ1-1, with a weak D call TRBD1 (5 bases). V lost 10 bases, J lost 1 base, and 19 bases lay in between. The germline CDR1 and CDR2 sequences are LNHDA and SQIVND (reference sequence). There are 15 residues in the CDR3. The CDR3 loop is CATHPGGSRNTEAFF. Here the CDR3 DNA reads TGTGCCACCCACCCCGGGGGTTCTCGGAACACTGAAGCTTTCTTT.

The table lists this clone with a few counts. The gene calls are TRBV5-5 and TRBJ1-6, with D perhaps matching TRBD1 (6 bases). Germline V CDR1 and CDR2: SGHKS, YYEKEE (reference sequence). The CDR3 totals 14 residues. Deletions cut 3 bases from V and 10 bases from J, with 14 bases between. The CDR3 loop reads CASSYGVGASPLHF. CDR3 in DNA: TGTGCCAGCAGCTACGGGGTGGGGGCGTCACCCCTCCACTTT. The full variable domain, completed using reference TRBV5-5 and TRBJ1-6, is DAGVTQSPTHLIKTRGQQVTLRCSPISGHKSVSWYQQVLGQGPQFIFQYYEKEERGRGNFPDRFSARQFPNYSSELNVNALLLGDSALYLCASSYGVGASPLHFGNGTRLTVT.

The chain recombines TRBV9 with TRBJ1-1; 9 bases are shared with TRBD1. Trimming removed 1 base from V and 11 bases from J; junction bases left unmatched: 9. The germline gives CDR1 SGDLS, CDR2 YYNGEE. This CDR3 contains 14 residues. The CDR3 loop is CASSVSGTGGDAFF. The DNA for the CDR3 is TGTGCCAGCAGCGTATCCGGAACAGGGGGCGACGCTTTCTTT.

The chain carries TRBV6-5 and TRBJ2-3; TRBD2 is a possible D gene (5 bases). Trimming took off 9 bases at V and 1 base at J, with 14 bases between the two ends. The length of the CDR3 is 14 residues. Germline V gene sequence: CDR1 MNHEY, CDR2 SVGAGI. The CDR3 sequence is CASPPAGGTDTQYF. The CDR3 nucleotides read TGTGCCAGTCCCCCCGCCGGGGGCACAGATACGCAGTATTTT.

The rearrangement uses TRBV2 and TRBJ1-4; unclear D gene. The germline gives CDR1 SNHLY, CDR2 FYNNEI. V was shortened by 7 bases and J by 8 bases, with 14 bases between the two germline ends. The CDR3 totals 13 residues. The CDR3 reads CASIYQAREKLFF. CDR3 nucleotide sequence: TGTGCCAGCATCTATCAGGCGCGCGAAAAACTGTTTTTT.

This clone came up once. The chain employs TRBV18 and TRBJ1-5, with TRBD1 matching over 7 bases. Trimming at V came to 4 bases and at J to 2 bases, leaving 2 bases not matched to a gene. CDR1 is KGHSH and CDR2 is LQKENI in the germline V gene. The CDR3 sequence is 14 residues long. The CDR3 protein is CASSRGTGNQPQHF. CDR3 nucleotide sequence: TGTGCCAGCTCACGCGGGACAGGCAATCAGCCCCAGCATTTT.

The gene calls are TRBV2 and TRBJ1-1; D not resolved. V gave up 10 bases and J gave up 3 bases, with 12 bases separating them. The CDR3 runs 12 residues. Germline V CDR1 and CDR2: SNHLY, FYNNEI. CDR3 nucleotides: TGTGCCACCCGAGGGATGGACACTGAAGCTTTCTTT. This codes for CATRGMDTEAFF.

A word on this clone: The sample has other DNA sequences that encode this CDR3 too. The chain uses TRBV5-1 and TRBJ1-1; possibly TRBD1 for D (5 bases). The ends were cut back, 3 bases at V and 4 bases at J, with 10 bases in the middle. This CDR3 contains 13 residues. Germline V lookup: CDR1 SGHRS, CDR2 YFSETQ. The DNA for the CDR3 is TGCGCCAGCAGCTCCCAGGGTGGCACTGAAGCTTTCTTT. Encoded protein: CASSSQGGTEAFF.

The chain recombines TRBV10-3 with TRBJ1-1; tentatively, D is TRBD1 (6 bases). V was clipped by 5 bases and J by 4 bases, with 23 bases between them. Germline V gene sequence: CDR1 ENHRY, CDR2 SYGVKD. The CDR3 sequence is 17 residues long. CDR3 in DNA: TGTGCCATCAGTACCGTGGACAGCGCCTTTCTCGGCACTGAAGCTTTCTTT. This gives the protein CAISTVDSAFLGTEAFF.

This clone was detected once. The chain carries TRBV11-2 and TRBJ2-5; a possible D gene is TRBD1 (5 bases). CDR3 length equals 14 residues. The germline V and J ends were trimmed by 1 base and 6 bases, with 12 bases remaining between them. Germline loops: CDR1 SGHAT, CDR2 FQNNGV. The CDR3 DNA follows: TGTGCCAGCAGCTTAGGCAGGGTAGGGCAGACCCAGTACTTC. Translating gives CASSLGRVGQTQYF.

V is TRBV7-9 and J is TRBJ2-5; 9 nucleotides align to TRBD1. With V trimmed by 1 base and J by 2 bases, 5 bases remained unmatched. The CDR3 has 16 amino acids. CDR1 SEHNR and CDR2 FQNEAQ come from the germline V gene (reference sequence). The CDR3 DNA reads TGTGCCAGCAGCTTAGTCAGCGGGACAGGGCAAGAGACCCAGTACTTC. This codes for CASSLVSGTGQETQYF.

The V gene is TRBV6-5, the J gene TRBJ1-1, with D perhaps TRBD1 (6 bases). This CDR3 contains 13 residues. V was pared by 4 bases and J by 0 bases, with 6 bases between. Germline assignment: CDR1 MNHEY and CDR2 SVGAGI. CDR3 region: CASSWDMNTEAFF. CDR3 DNA sequence: TGTGCCAGCAGTTGGGACATGAACACTGAAGCTTTCTTT.

This clone was picked up one time. The V and J genes are TRBV7-3 and TRBJ2-3, with 9 nucleotides matching TRBD2. The CDR3 runs to 15 residues. J gave up 1 base and V 5 bases, and 4 bases lay outside the gene matches. CDR1 and CDR2 (germline): SGHTA, FQGTGA. The CDR3 region has the DNA TGTGCCAGCAGCCGGACTAGCGTACGCACAGATACGCAGTATTTT. It encodes CASSRTSVRTDTQYF.

The genes are TRBV9 and TRBJ2-2; TRBD1 agrees at 8 bases. The CDR3 length is 16 residues. The ends lost 6 bases at V and 0 bases at J; junction bases unmatched: 7. Germline values: CDR1 SGDLS, CDR2 YYNGEE. CDR3 loop: CASTPRDRSNTGELFF. CDR3 coding DNA: TGTGCCAGCACCCCCAGGGACAGGTCGAACACCGGGGAGCTGTTTTTT.

J is TRBJ1-2 and V is TRBV24-1, with 7 bases fitting TRBD1. V shed 3 bases and J 6 bases; nucleotides not matched to a gene: 6. There are 14 residues in the CDR3. The germline V gene encodes CDR1 KGHDR and CDR2 SFDVKD. For the CDR3, the DNA is TGTGCCACCAGTGATCGCGACAGGGCCCATGGCTACACCTTC. It encodes CATSDRDRAHGYTF.

This rearrangement joins TRBV7-2 to TRBJ2-5, with TRBD2 identical over 11 bases. Trimming cost V 4 bases and J 7 bases; bases outside gene matches: 11. Germline lookup yields CDR1 SGHTA and CDR2 FQGNSA. This CDR3 is built from 16 residues. The CDR3 sequence: CASSSSSSGGQGTQYF. The CDR3 DNA is TGTGCCAGCAGCTCATCCTCTAGCGGGGGGCAGGGGACCCAGTACTTC.

This clone has only a few counts. V usage is TRBV28 and J usage is TRBJ1-1; D is perhaps TRBD1 (5 bases). The germline gives CDR1 MDHEN, CDR2 SYDVKM. V was trimmed by 6 bases and J by 1 base, leaving 18 bases between them. This CDR3 has 16 amino acids. CDR3 residues: CASSRSPVQGNTEAFF. The DNA for the CDR3 is TGTGCCAGCAGCCGAAGCCCTGTGCAGGGGAACACTGAAGCTTTCTTT.

This clone was seen once. The chain employs TRBV7-3 and TRBJ2-5; the D gene is possibly TRBD2 (5 bases). The CDR3 totals 16 residues. The germline CDR1 and CDR2 sequences are SGHTA and FQGTGA. V lost 1 base to trimming and J lost 3 bases, with 15 bases between them. CDR3 coding DNA: TGTGCCAGCAGCTTAAATTCCGGGGAAAACGAAGAGACCCAGTACTTC. It encodes CASSLNSGENEETQYF.

J is TRBJ2-3 and V is TRBV6-5; 7 bases align to TRBD1. Germline CDR1 MNHEY, CDR2 SVGAGI. Trimming removed 5 bases from V and 7 bases from J; junction bases left unmatched: 9. The CDR3 consists of 14 residues. CDR3 nucleotide sequence: TGTGCCAGCAGTCTACAGGGGATCACGAATACGCAGTATTTT. It yields the protein CASSLQGITNTQYF.

The rearrangement links TRBV4-1 to TRBJ1-2; 8 nucleotides line up with TRBD1. This CDR3 contains 18 residues. After removal of 3 bases from V and 4 bases from J, the junction contained 16 bases not matched to a gene. Germline V gene lookup returns CDR1 MGHRA and CDR2 YSYEKL. The CDR3 here is CASSQALAGGKLGYGYTF. CDR3 sequence (DNA): TGCGCCAGCAGCCAGGCCCTGGCAGGGGGCAAGCTGGGCTATGGCTACACCTTC.

The DNA for the CDR3 is TGTGCCAGTAGTCAGCGCCGGCAAATCGAGACCCAGTACTTC. Amino acids: CASSQRRQIETQYF. J is TRBJ2-5 and V is TRBV19, with unresolved D. CDR3 size: 14 residues. Trimming stripped 5 bases from V and 5 bases from J, with 15 bases between. Per germline, CDR1 LNHDA and CDR2 SQIVND (reference sequence).

V and J are TRBV19 and TRBJ1-6; 7 nucleotides agree with TRBD1. V lost 5 bases, J lost 0 bases, and 10 bases stayed unmatched. The CDR3 has 18 amino acids. CDR1 is LNHDA, CDR2 SQIVND, per germline (reference sequence). CDR3 bases: TGTGCCAGTAGTTGGAGGACAGGAATGAGCTCCTATAATTCACCCCTCCACTTT. The encoded protein is CASSWRTGMSSYNSPLHF.

The CDR3 loop is CASSSSRGVQSPLHF. The CDR3 DNA sequence: TGTGCCAGCAGCTCGTCCAGGGGAGTACAGTCACCCCTCCACTTT. This chain links TRBV11-2 with TRBJ1-6; maybe TRBD1 (6 bases). Germline CDR1 and CDR2: SGHAT and FQNNGV. The CDR3 sequence is 15 residues long. Trimming shortened V by 4 bases and J by 10 bases, and 17 bases separated the two germline ends.

This clone was seen once. V is TRBV3-1 (or the pseudogene TRBV3-2) and J is TRBJ2-2; 8 nucleotides match TRBD2. Germline V gene lookup returns CDR1 LGHDT and CDR2 YNNKEL (reference sequence). The trim removed 0 bases at V and 3 bases at J, leaving 9 bases unmatched. The CDR3 length is 18 residues. DNA for the CDR3: TGTGCCAGCAGCCAAGATAGTAGAGCGGGGGTATACACCGGGGAGCTGTTTTTT. Translated: CASSQDSRAGVYTGELFF.

This clone appeared a single time. The J gene is TRBJ2-7, the V gene TRBV15; the match to TRBD1 covers 8 bases. The CDR3 is 15 residues long. Per germline, CDR1 LNHNV and CDR2 YYDKDF (reference sequence). The ends lost 0 bases at V and 3 bases at J; junction bases unmatched: 4. In nucleotides, the CDR3 is TGTGCCACCAGCAGAGATAGAGGACAGGGCTACGAGCAGTACTTC. It yields the protein CATSRDRGQGYEQYF.

The chain uses TRBV19 and TRBJ1-1, with 7 positions matching TRBD1. Germline loops: CDR1 LNHDA, CDR2 SQIVND (reference sequence). CDR3 length: 15 residues. V lost 5 bases, J lost 2 bases, and 8 bases stayed unmatched. CDR3 coding DNA: TGTGCCAGTAGTGGTACAGGGGCCGGTAACACTGAAGCTTTCTTT. Its protein is CASSGTGAGNTEAFF.

V usage is TRBV28 and J usage is TRBJ1-2; D ambiguous. The V end was cut by 1 base, the J end by 6 bases, with 6 bases between. The V gene's germline CDR1 is MDHEN and CDR2 SYDVKM. This CDR3 spans 12 amino acids. CDR3: CASSLYTHGYTF. CDR3 DNA: TGTGCCAGCAGTTTATACACGCATGGCTACACCTTC.

The rearrangement links TRBV4-1 to TRBJ1-3; D is unclear. The length of the CDR3 is 15 residues. V shed 2 bases and J shed 2 bases, with 10 bases lying between them. The germline CDR1 and CDR2 sequences are MGHRA and YSYEKL. The CDR3 DNA follows: TGCGCCAGCAGCCAACAACAGATTACTGGAAACACCATATATTTT. Translation gives CASSQQQITGNTIYF.

This rearrangement joins TRBV2 to TRBJ1-6; 8 positions agree with TRBD1. The V and J ends lost 4 bases and 7 bases, in that order; junction bases with no gene match: 6. Germline V gene lookup returns CDR1 SNHLY and CDR2 FYNNEI. The CDR3 contains 15 residues. This CDR3 is CASSGGTGSNSPLHF. DNA of the CDR3: TGTGCCAGCAGTGGGGGGACAGGATCGAATTCACCCCTCCACTTT.

This chain joins TRBV7-6 and TRBJ1-6, with D unresolved. Trimming took off 6 bases at V and 7 bases at J, with 10 bases between the two ends. Germline CDR1 SGHVS, CDR2 FNYEAQ. The CDR3 spans 13 residues. This CDR3 is CASSFSGNSPLHF. The CDR3 DNA is TGTGCCAGCAGTTTTTCGGGGAATTCACCCCTCCACTTT.